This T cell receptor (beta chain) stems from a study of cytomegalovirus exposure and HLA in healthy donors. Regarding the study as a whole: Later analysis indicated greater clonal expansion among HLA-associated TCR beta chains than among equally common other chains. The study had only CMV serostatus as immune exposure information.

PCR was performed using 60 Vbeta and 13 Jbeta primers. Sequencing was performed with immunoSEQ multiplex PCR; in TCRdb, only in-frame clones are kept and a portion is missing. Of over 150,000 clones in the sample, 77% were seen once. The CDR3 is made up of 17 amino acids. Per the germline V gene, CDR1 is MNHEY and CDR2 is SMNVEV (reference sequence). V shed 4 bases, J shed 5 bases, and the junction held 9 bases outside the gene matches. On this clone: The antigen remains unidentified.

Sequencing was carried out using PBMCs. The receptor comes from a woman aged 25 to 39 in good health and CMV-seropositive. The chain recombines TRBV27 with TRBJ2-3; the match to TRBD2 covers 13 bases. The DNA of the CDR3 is TGTGCCAGCAGTTCGGGACTAGCGGGAAGAGGGGTAGATACGCAGTATTTT. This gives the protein CASSSGLAGRGVDTQYF.